This T cell receptor beta chain appears in the sequencing data of a study of human T cells and chemical hapten exposure. Each CDR3 protein gets one entry after TCRdb re-called the RACE reads with MiXCR. The sample consists of around 100,000 distinct CDR3 sequences, about an eighth of them appearing once. Time point described: patch test 2, 6 weeks after DPC sensitization. Treatment here: therapeutic diphenylcyclopropenone sensitization with weekly scalp DPC. This TCR came from a woman between 40 and 50 years old with alopecia areata. Some clones in this sample may be carry-over from other donors' samples. The specimen comprised whole blood, sampled in connection with sensitization to the hapten diphenylcyclopropenone (DPC).

CDR3 DNA sequence: TGTGCCAGCAGCCAAGAGATTAGCGATGGGGAGACCCAGTACTTC. It codes for CASSQEISDGETQYF. The chain links TRBV3-1 to TRBJ2-5; weak D call: TRBD2 (5 bases). The CDR3 length is 15 residues. Germline V lookup: CDR1 LGHDT, CDR2 YNNKEL (reference sequence). V lost 0 bases and J 5 bases, leaving 13 bases between the germline ends.